A single sample gave rise to the 31 T cell receptor beta chains below, sequenced in a study of blood T cell repertoires in COVID-19. Measured with immunoSEQ multiplex PCR; TCRdb has only the in-frame clones, and not every one. This table holds 200,000 to 250,000 clones, approximately 85% found once. The sequenced sample was peripheral blood. These receptors all come from a woman between 70 and 85 years old with COVID-19, enrolled during active disease.

Only a few counts were recorded for this clone. As DNA, the CDR3 is TGTGCCAGCAGCCAAATAGTGAACACTGAAGCTTTCTTT. Translating it yields CASSQIVNTEAFF. The chain carries TRBV7-8 and TRBJ1-1; D gene uncertain. The germline CDR1 and CDR2 sequences are SGHVS and FQNEAQ. The V end lost 5 bases, the J end lost 0 bases, and 7 bases lay between the germline ends. The CDR3 runs 13 residues.

The chain recombines TRBV18 with TRBJ1-1; 10 positions agree with TRBD1. This CDR3 contains 16 residues. CDR1 and CDR2 from the germline V gene are KGHSH and LQKENI. J gave up 0 bases and V 4 bases, and 5 bases lay outside the gene matches. CDR3 residues: CASSLDRGYLNTEAFF. Written as DNA, the CDR3 is TGTGCCAGCTCACTGGACAGGGGGTATCTGAACACTGAAGCTTTCTTT. Full variable domain (missing parts from reference TRBV18 and TRBJ1-1): NAGVMQNPRHLVRRRGQEARLRCSPMKGHSHVYWYRQLPEEGLKFMVYLQKENIIDESGMPKERFSAEFPKEGPSILRIQQVVRGDSAAYFCASSLDRGYLNTEAFFGQGTRLTVV.

The chain is built from TRBV7-8 and TRBJ1-5; D remains ambiguous. Per the germline V gene, CDR1 is SGHVS and CDR2 is FQNEAQ. V was pared by 5 bases and J by 4 bases, with 9 bases between. The CDR3 contains 13 residues. The CDR3 nucleotides are TGTGCCAGCAGCGTCCACGGGAATCAGCCCCAGCATTTT. As protein: CASSVHGNQPQHF. Full variable domain (outside the CDR3, taken from reference TRBV7-8 and TRBJ1-5): GAGVSQSPRYKVAKRGQDVALRCDPISGHVSLFWYQQALGQGPEFLTYFQNEAQLDKSGLPSDRFFAERPEGSVSTLKIQRTQQEDSAVYLCASSVHGNQPQHFGDGTRLSIL.

A single count supports this clone. The chain is built from TRBV6-5 and TRBJ1-1, with TRBD1 as a possible D gene (6 bases). This CDR3 contains 13 residues. Germline-derived CDR1 and CDR2 are MNHEY and SVGAGI. V lost 2 bases and J lost 5, with 9 bases in between. CDR3 protein: CASSYQQGTEAFF. In nucleotides, the CDR3 is TGTGCCAGCAGTTACCAACAGGGAACTGAAGCTTTCTTT.

The chain links TRBV18 to TRBJ1-5, with D possibly matching TRBD1 (5 bases). Germline V CDR1 and CDR2: KGHSH, LQKENI. The CDR3 is 14 residues long. The germline V and J ends were trimmed by 3 bases and 7 bases, with 13 bases remaining between them. CDR3 residues: CASSPSPGDQPQHF. The CDR3 nucleotides read TGTGCCAGCTCACCTTCGCCGGGGGACCAGCCCCAGCATTTT.

This rearrangement joins TRBV7-3 to TRBJ2-3; tentative D call: TRBD2 (5 bases). Germline CDR1 is SGHTA and CDR2 is FQGTGA. The CDR3 sequence is 18 residues long. V was shortened by 2 bases and J by 0 bases, with 18 bases between the two germline ends. The CDR3 coding sequence is TGTGCCAGCAGCTTAGTTGGGAGCGCGGATACTAGCACAGATACGCAGTATTTT. Translation: CASSLVGSADTSTDTQYF.

The rearrangement links TRBV5-4 to TRBJ2-5, with 8 bases lining up with TRBD2. Germline-derived CDR1 and CDR2 are SGHNT and YYREEE (reference sequence). This CDR3 comprises 16 residues. With V trimmed by 10 bases and J by 2 bases, 16 bases remained unmatched. The CDR3 loop is CAVPGGSGEIQETQYF. In DNA, the CDR3 is TGTGCCGTTCCCGGTGGTAGCGGGGAAATTCAAGAGACCCAGTACTTC.

The chain couples TRBV6-5 to TRBJ1-1; D possibly corresponds to TRBD1 (5 bases). Trimming took off 6 bases at V and 0 bases at J, with 14 bases between the two ends. CDR1 and CDR2 (germline): MNHEY, SVGAGI. The CDR3 runs 15 residues. The CDR3 spells CASSYTGTMNTEAFF. The DNA for the CDR3 is TGTGCCAGCAGCTATACAGGAACAATGAACACTGAAGCTTTCTTT.

This chain links TRBV6-5 with TRBJ1-6; the D is unclear. The CDR3 is made up of 14 amino acids. The germline V and J ends were trimmed by 3 bases and 10 bases, with 13 bases remaining between them. The germline gives CDR1 MNHEY, CDR2 SVGAGI. As DNA, the CDR3 is TGTGCCAGCAGTTATCAGCCGCGGAGATCACCCCTCCACTTT. This encodes CASSYQPRRSPLHF.

The chain carries TRBV6-5 and TRBJ1-1; 7 bases agree with TRBD1. The germline V gene has CDR1 MNHEY and CDR2 SVGAGI. The CDR3 runs to 13 residues. V lost 7 bases to trimming and J lost 5 bases; unmatched junction nucleotides: 7. This CDR3 reads CASIRQGRTEAFF. The CDR3 coding sequence is TGTGCCAGCATTAGACAGGGTAGGACTGAAGCTTTCTTT.

This clone was found once. The chain has TRBV10-3 and TRBJ1-2; 11 bases are shared with TRBD1. The J segment lost 3 bases and the V segment lost 6 bases, leaving 3 bases of the junction unmatched. This CDR3 spans 14 amino acids. CDR1 is ENHRY and CDR2 is SYGVKD in the germline V gene. CDR3 residues: CAISGQGADYGYTF. In nucleotides, the CDR3 is TGTGCCATCAGCGGACAGGGGGCGGACTATGGCTACACCTTC.

The chain uses TRBV5-4 and TRBJ2-3; D unclear. Trimming took off 1 base at V and 4 bases at J, with 7 bases between the two ends. Per germline, CDR1 SGHNT and CDR2 YYREEE (reference sequence). The CDR3 loop spans 13 amino acids. The CDR3 here is CASSLWAADTQYF. The CDR3, as DNA: TGTGCCAGCAGCTTGTGGGCAGCAGATACGCAGTATTTT.

The rearrangement uses TRBV5-4 and TRBJ1-2; TRBD1 might be the D (5 bases). The V and J ends lost 1 base and 3 bases respectively, with 10 bases between them. The CDR3 covers 14 residues. Germline V gene lookup returns CDR1 SGHNT and CDR2 YYREEE (reference sequence). For the CDR3, the DNA is TGTGCCAGCAGCTTGCAACAGGTTGACTATGGCTACACCTTC. Protein sequence: CASSLQQVDYGYTF.

CDR3 nucleotides: TGTGCCAGCAGTACAGGGACCTCTGGAAACACCATATATTTT. Protein product: CASSTGTSGNTIYF. The V and J genes are TRBV2 and TRBJ1-3; D perhaps matches TRBD1 (6 bases). Per the germline V gene, CDR1 is SNHLY and CDR2 is FYNNEI. This CDR3 comprises 14 residues. Trimming pared 5 bases from V and 0 bases from J, leaving 8 bases between. Full variable domain (outside the CDR3, taken from reference TRBV2 and TRBJ1-3): EPEVTQTPSHQVTQMGQEVILRCVPISNHLYFYWYRQILGQKVEFLVSFYNNEISEKSEIFDDQFSVERPDGSNFTLKIRSTKLEDSAMYFCASSTGTSGNTIYFGEGSWLTVV.

The V call is TRBV9, the J call TRBJ2-5, with 11 nucleotides matching TRBD2. Germline V gives CDR1 SGDLS, CDR2 YYNGEE. This CDR3 contains 16 residues. Trimming cost V 5 bases and J 2 bases; bases outside gene matches: 8. The CDR3 region has the DNA TGTGCCAGCAGTCCTGGGACTAGCGGATCACAAGAGACCCAGTACTTC. Translation gives CASSPGTSGSQETQYF.

The gene calls are TRBV29-1 and TRBJ1-2; no reliable D call. CDR1 and CDR2 (germline): SQVTM, ANQGSEA. This CDR3 has 13 residues. Trimming stripped 3 bases from V and 0 bases from J, with 8 bases between. The DNA of the CDR3 is TGCAGCGTTGAGTTCCGGGCTAACTATGGCTACACCTTC. This sequence encodes CSVEFRANYGYTF.

The chain uses TRBV7-2 and TRBJ2-7; 9 bases match TRBD1. Germline CDR1 is SGHTA and CDR2 is FQGNSA. There are 16 residues in the CDR3. The V and J ends lost 5 bases and 5 bases, in that order; junction bases with no gene match: 13. CDR3 nucleotides: TGTGCCAGCAGCCTTCGCTCGGGACAGGGTAATGACGAGCAGTACTTC. Translation gives CASSLRSGQGNDEQYF.

V gene TRBV6-2 or TRBV6-3 combines with J gene TRBJ2-7, with 10 bases fitting TRBD1. The CDR3 length is 15 residues. Germline lookup yields CDR1 MNHEY and CDR2 SVGEGT. The V gene end was trimmed by 5 bases and the J gene end by 3 bases; junction bases not matched to a gene: 7. The CDR3 is CASSPGTGALYEQYF. DNA for the CDR3: TGTGCCAGCAGTCCCGGGACAGGGGCCCTCTACGAGCAGTACTTC.

This clone was detected only once. The CDR3 reads CASSHRSTTGVGNTIYF. The CDR3 DNA sequence: TGCGCCAGCAGCCACCGGAGCACGACAGGGGTTGGAAACACCATATATTTT. The J gene is TRBJ1-3, the V gene TRBV4-3; 8 nucleotides line up with TRBD1. CDR1 is LGHNA, CDR2 YSLEER, per germline. With V trimmed by 3 bases and J by 3 bases, 10 bases remained unmatched. There are 17 residues in the CDR3.

The rearrangement links TRBV7-3 to TRBJ2-1; D perhaps matches TRBD2 (7 bases). Germline CDR1 is SGHTA and CDR2 is FQGTGA. V lost 5 bases and J lost 7, with 21 bases in between. This CDR3 is built from 16 residues. Written as DNA, the CDR3 is TGTGCCAGCAGCATTACAGGGACACCGCGGGGGAATGAGCAGTTCTTC. It yields the protein CASSITGTPRGNEQFF.

V and J are TRBV19 and TRBJ1-2; D gene unclear. CDR3 length: 14 residues. V shed 3 bases and J shed 0 bases, with 8 bases lying between them. Germline CDR1 reads LNHDA; CDR2 reads SQIVND (reference sequence). CDR3 in amino acids: CASSISAANYGYTF. CDR3 coding DNA: TGTGCCAGTAGTATCAGTGCAGCTAACTATGGCTACACCTTC.

The chain employs TRBV27 and TRBJ2-2, with D perhaps TRBD2 (6 bases). The CDR3 is 14 residues long. In germline, CDR1 is MNHEY, CDR2 SMNVEV (reference sequence). V shed 7 bases and J shed 3 bases, with 12 bases lying between them. For the CDR3, the DNA is TGTGCCAGCAACCCCACGGGGGACACCGGGGAGCTGTTTTTT. Protein sequence: CASNPTGDTGELFF.

V is TRBV6-6 and J is TRBJ1-3; TRBD1 matches at 9 bases. The germline CDR1 and CDR2 sequences are MNHNY and SVGAGI (reference sequence). The CDR3 runs to 14 residues. The ends lost 6 bases at V and 9 bases at J; junction bases unmatched: 9. CDR3 loop: CASRDRGLTGTIYF. The CDR3 DNA reads as TGTGCCAGCAGGGACAGGGGATTGACGGGCACCATATATTTT.

In DNA form, the CDR3 reads TGTGCCAGCAGTGAAGCTACCCGGAATCAGCCCCAGCATTTT. It translates to CASSEATRNQPQHF. The chain carries TRBV2 and TRBJ1-5; D not certain. Per the germline V gene, CDR1 is SNHLY and CDR2 is FYNNEI. Deletions cut 0 bases from V and 4 bases from J, with 7 bases between. The CDR3 loop spans 14 amino acids.

This chain's CDR3 is CASSPGQGYSGNTIYF. In DNA, the CDR3 is TGTGCCAGCAGCCCTGGACAGGGCTACTCTGGAAACACCATATATTTT. The chain uses TRBV11-2 and TRBJ1-3; 8 bases are a match to TRBD1. CDR1 and CDR2 (germline): SGHAT, FQNNGV. This CDR3 has 16 amino acids. The V and J ends lost 5 bases and 0 bases, in that order; junction bases with no gene match: 6.

The V and J genes are TRBV5-1 and TRBJ2-7, with a tentative D call TRBD2 (6 bases). The V gene lost 4 bases and the J gene lost 0 bases, with 11 bases spanning the gap. The CDR3 sequence is 14 residues long. Germline V gene sequence: CDR1 SGHRS, CDR2 YFSETQ. CDR3 amino acids: CASSRDGSSYEQYF. CDR3 nucleotide sequence: TGCGCCAGCAGCCGGGACGGGAGCTCCTACGAGCAGTACTTC.

The V gene is TRBV7-6, the J gene TRBJ1-6, with 10 bases identical to TRBD1. J gave up 5 bases and V 6 bases, and 10 bases lay outside the gene matches. Germline loops: CDR1 SGHVS, CDR2 FNYEAQ. This CDR3 region has 17 residues. The CDR3, as DNA: TGTGCCAGCAGATTAAATCCGGGACAGGGGAATAATTCACCCCTCCACTTT. It translates to CASRLNPGQGNNSPLHF.

The chain combines TRBV5-1 with TRBJ1-2; TRBD1 aligns across 9 bases. The germline gives CDR1 SGHRS, CDR2 YFSETQ. The CDR3 totals 15 residues. With 3 bases clipped from V and 3 bases from J, the junction kept 6 bases outside the gene matches. The DNA for the CDR3 is TGCGCCAGCAGCTCTTACAGGGGGCGCGACTATGGCTACACCTTC. Translation gives CASSSYRGRDYGYTF.

This sequence joins TRBV19 and TRBJ1-5, with D tentatively TRBD1 (6 bases). The V gene lost 5 bases and the J gene lost 5 bases, with 13 bases spanning the gap. This CDR3 has 14 residues. Germline CDR1 LNHDA, CDR2 SQIVND (reference sequence). In DNA, the CDR3 is TGTGCCAGTAGTTTACAGGGCAACCATCAGCCCCAGCATTTT. As protein: CASSLQGNHQPQHF.

The sample holds a few counts of this clone. The rearrangement uses TRBV3-1 (or the pseudogene TRBV3-2) and TRBJ1-3; TRBD1 agrees at 10 bases. The CDR3 runs 16 residues. After removal of 3 bases from V and 3 bases from J, the junction contained 5 bases not matched to a gene. Germline CDR1 and CDR2: LGHDT and YNNKEL (reference sequence). This CDR3 is CASSHGTGVGGNTIYF. CDR3 bases: TGTGCCAGCAGCCATGGGACAGGGGTCGGTGGAAACACCATATATTTT.

The CDR3 loop is CASSPGDSGYTF. In DNA form, the CDR3 reads TGTGCCAGCTCACCTGGGGACAGTGGCTACACCTTC. The chain uses TRBV18 and TRBJ1-2; 7 bases match TRBD1. The CDR3 runs to 12 residues. V was pared by 3 bases and J by 7 bases, with 2 bases of the junction left unmatched. Germline CDR1 and CDR2: KGHSH and LQKENI.